This T cell receptor (beta chain) was sequenced for a study of T-cell memory formation after mild COVID-19 (dated by TCRdb to the early 2020s). Study-wide context: Most TCR sequence clusters were specific to one of the two donors. In two donors, T-cell clones that expanded and contracted after mild COVID-19 were followed by sequencing TCRalpha and TCRbeta repertoires longitudinally. Two young, previously healthy adult volunteers made up the cohort, one male and one female. Paper-wide results and their limitations: SARS-CoV-2 specificity of the second-wave clones peaking on day 37 was not confirmed. Clones contracting from day 15 to 85 had balanced CD4/CD8 phenotypes, while a second wave expanding from day 15 to 37 was biased towards CD4+. Contracting CD4+ clones were located mainly in the CM and EM memory subsets, whereas CD8+ clones were found to be enriched in EMRA. Only a couple of mild cases were covered in the study, and larger cohorts including severe cases with pre-infection samples were considered necessary. The detection of some responding clones in pre-infection memory suggests that pre-existing cross-reactive memory T cells joined the SARS-CoV-2 response.

Sequenced using an Illumina NovaSeq 6000. Using 5'RACE with constant-segment primers, TCRalpha and TCRbeta cDNA libraries were constructed, with sample barcodes and unique molecular identifiers added in the process. RNA was extracted from every sample with Trizol reagent. Library amplification was performed in two PCR steps, and a second sample barcode and Illumina TruSeq adapters were introduced in the second step. Sequencing of libraries was performed on an Illumina NovaSeq with 2 x 150 bp paired-end reads. Processing in the source paper ran as follows. Reads were demultiplexed and collapsed into UMI-guided consensus sequences with migec v1.2.7. Using mixcr v2.1.11, UMI consensuses were aligned to TRA and TRB V and J templates and then assembled into clonotypes. A clonotype was counted as expanded or contracted only when both edgeR and NoisET called the clonotype significant, with the noise models trained on biological replicates. For edgeR calls, the thresholds were a false discovery rate-adjusted p below 0.01 and a log2 fold-change of 1. PCA with hierarchical clustering of max-normalized trajectories of the 1000 most abundant clonotypes was used as exploratory dynamics analysis. The CD4 or CD8 phenotype of responding clones was assigned using the separately sequenced CD4+ and CD8+ repertoires. TCRdb reanalyzed the raw reads on its own, using fastp at Q25 for trimming and MiXCR for clone calling, and kept in-frame beta chains. Records with the same CDR3 protein are collapsed into one entry carrying the most frequent genes and DNA. The authors' filters were not applied to this entry. The sample has roughly 110,000 distinct CDR3 sequences on record, approximately 15% of them singletons. The top ten hold roughly 27% of the sample.

Relative to germline, V is missing 4 bases and J is missing 7 bases, with 10 bases of the junction outside any gene match. Its CDR3 holds 15 amino acids, cysteine through phenylalanine. Just the 45-base CDR3 DNA is kept, in frame starting at base 1. From a lookup of the germline V gene (reference sequence), CDR1 and CDR2 are LNHNV and YYDKDF. This clonotype came up a few times. The specificity of this receptor is unknown. Base quality data are lacking; no much larger clone is found one base away. Ficoll-Paque density gradient centrifugation was the method used to isolate PBMCs. The chain links TRBV15 with TRBJ2-1, and 7 junctional nucleotides match TRBD2. The sequencing input was PBMCs or a T cell subset sorted from them (not recorded which). The clonotype originates from an adult woman who had mild COVID-19 (a few samples of this study predate the infection). The sample titles of this study are shuffled in the database, so cell type and time point are left out; the donor was told from shared clones. The DNA sequence is TGTGCCACCAGCAATGGGAGGGAGTACTCGAATGAGCAGTTCTTC. The encoded protein is CATSNGREYSNEQFF.